These T cell receptor beta chains were read from a single sample in a study of tissue T cells after allogeneic stem cell transplantation. This table comes from immunoSEQ multiplex PCR, and its TCRdb copy is limited to in-frame clones, with some not included. The sample consists of some 24,000 clones, 73% of them appearing once. Sequenced here: tissue from the ileum, sampled at autopsy. These receptors came from a female donor over 55 with lung cancer. Each CDR3 is given with its conserved first and last residue. The order of the fields is V gene, D gene, J gene, clone size, CDR3 protein, CDR3 DNA. The D gene is left open where the match is weak. Expanded clones get a size class; other rows say once, few or many, or leave the size out.

TRBV20-1	TRBD1	TRBJ1-2	NA	CSASGTGGNGYTF	TGCAGTGCTAGTGGGACAGGGGGCAATGGCTACACCTTC
TRBV5-1	NA	TRBJ2-1	NA	CASSLGTWAVDNEQFF	TGCGCCAGCAGCTTGGGTACCTGGGCCGTCGACAATGAGCAGTTCTTC
TRBV27	NA	TRBJ1-5	NA	CASWEGNQPQHF	TGTGCCAGCTGGGAGGGGAATCAGCCCCAGCATTTT
TRBV2	NA	TRBJ1-2	NA	CASKDGYNYGYTF	TGTGCCAGCAAGGACGGATATAACTATGGCTACACCTTC
TRBV5-8	NA	TRBJ2-7	once	CASSLDSRWREQYF	TGTGCCAGCAGCTTGGATAGCCGTTGGAGGGAGCAGTACTTC
TRBV2	NA	TRBJ1-1	few	CASSPRQSTEAFF	TGTGCCAGCAGCCCTCGGCAATCCACTGAAGCTTTCTTT
TRBV2	NA	TRBJ2-3	NA	CASSGGLSTDTQYF	TGTGCCAGCAGTGGCGGGCTTAGCACAGATACGCAGTATTTT
TRBV30	NA	TRBJ1-6	once	CAWSRGGQGNSPLHF	TGTGCCTGGAGCCGAGGGGGGCAGGGGAATTCACCCCTCCACTTT
TRBV5-1	NA	TRBJ2-7	NA	CASSLATGSEQYF	TGCGCCAGCAGCTTGGCCACCGGTTCCGAGCAGTACTTC
TRBV18	NA	TRBJ1-4	NA	CASSPPEAFEKLFF	TGTGCCAGCTCACCACCGGAGGCATTTGAAAAACTGTTTTTT
TRBV19	TRBD1	TRBJ1-1	NA	CASTTQGALGTEAFF	TGTGCCAGTACAACGCAGGGGGCTTTGGGCACTGAAGCTTTCTTT
TRBV14	NA	TRBJ2-5	NA	CASSQVLASLWSETQYF	TGTGCCAGCAGCCAAGTACTGGCTAGCTTGTGGTCGGAGACCCAGTACTTC
TRBV3-1/TRBV3-2	NA	TRBJ1-1	medium-sized	CASSLSQGVNTEAFF	TGTGCCAGCAGCCTAAGCCAAGGTGTTAACACTGAAGCTTTCTTT
TRBV6-5	TRBD1	TRBJ1-2	NA	CASLLTGNYGYTF	TGTGCCAGCCTCTTGACAGGGAACTATGGCTACACCTTC
TRBV6-2/TRBV6-3	NA	TRBJ1-5	NA	CASSYDFRDGYSNQPQHF	TGTGCCAGCAGTTACGACTTCCGGGACGGTTATAGCAATCAGCCCCAGCATTTT
TRBV11-3	NA	TRBJ1-6	NA	CASSLDPGSPLHF	TGTGCCAGCAGCTTAGATCCGGGTTCACCCCTCCACTTT
TRBV6-2/TRBV6-3	NA	TRBJ2-4	NA	CASSSVSGIQYF	TGTGCCAGCAGTTCCGTTAGCGGAATTCAGTACTTC
TRBV9	TRBD1	TRBJ2-5	NA	CASSVGTGAGETQYF	TGTGCCAGCAGCGTAGGGACAGGGGCGGGGGAGACCCAGTACTTC
TRBV10-3	TRBD1	TRBJ2-3	once	CAISRGTGGTDTQYF	TGTGCCATCTCAAGAGGGACAGGGGGGACAGATACGCAGTATTTT
TRBV7-2	NA	TRBJ1-6	NA	CASSVRFRNNSPLHF	TGTGCCAGCAGCGTCAGGTTTCGGAATAATTCACCCCTCCACTTT
TRBV3-1/TRBV3-2	TRBD2	TRBJ2-1	NA	CASSQTLAGGTGFF	TGTGCCAGCAGCCAAACGTTAGCGGGAGGCACGGGTTTCTTC
TRBV12-3/TRBV12-4	NA	TRBJ1-2	NA	CASSFSRNYGYTF	TGTGCCAGCAGTTTTTCCAGAAATTATGGCTACACCTTC
TRBV19	TRBD1	TRBJ1-5	NA	CASSRERTGRWPQHF	TGTGCCAGTAGTAGGGAAAGGACAGGGAGGTGGCCCCAGCATTTT
TRBV12-5	NA	TRBJ2-3	NA	CASAGDTNTDTQYF	TGTGCTAGTGCCGGGGACACGAACACAGATACGCAGTATTTT
TRBV18	NA	TRBJ2-7	NA	CASSPAGNPGEQYF	TGTGCCAGCTCACCTGCGGGGAATCCTGGCGAGCAGTACTTC
TRBV29-1	NA	TRBJ1-4	NA	CSVEDPGSAGGEEKLFF	TGCAGCGTTGAAGATCCTGGATCGGCCGGGGGCGAGGAAAAACTGTTTTTT
TRBV7-3	NA	TRBJ1-2	NA	CASSPTGTGGYGYTF	TGTGCCAGCAGCCCAACAGGGACTGGTGGCTATGGCTACACCTTC
TRBV11-2	NA	TRBJ1-1	NA	CASSLTDGSNGEAFF	TGTGCCAGCAGCTTAACGGACGGGAGCAACGGTGAAGCTTTCTTT
TRBV6-2/TRBV6-3	NA	TRBJ1-2	NA	CASSYSGVFDGYTF	TGTGCCAGCAGTTACTCGGGGGTTTTCGATGGCTACACCTTC
TRBV27	TRBD2	TRBJ2-1	NA	CASSLVSGGVSYNEQFF	TGTGCCAGCAGTTTAGTGAGCGGGGGGGTTTCCTACAATGAGCAGTTCTTC
TRBV18	TRBD1	TRBJ1-6	NA	CASSPRGQGFPSPLHF	TGTGCCAGCTCACCAAGAGGACAGGGATTCCCTTCACCCCTCCACTTT
TRBV2	TRBD1	TRBJ1-2	medium-sized	CASSSTGGAQYGYTF	TGTGCCAGCAGCTCGACAGGGGGCGCTCAGTATGGCTACACCTTC
TRBV19	NA	TRBJ2-1	NA	CASWAGKYNEQFF	TGTGCCAGTTGGGCGGGTAAATACAATGAGCAGTTCTTC
TRBV5-4	TRBD1	TRBJ2-4	NA	CASSGIGLVDRVFVDIQYF	TGTGCCAGCAGCGGGATCGGGCTAGTGGACAGGGTTTTTGTGGACATTCAGTACTTC
TRBV2	NA	TRBJ2-3	NA	CASSERDTQYF	TGTGCCAGCAGTGAGAGAGATACGCAGTATTTT
TRBV9	NA	TRBJ1-1	NA	CASSPYPTNTEAFF	TGTGCCAGCAGCCCCTATCCTACGAACACTGAAGCTTTCTTT
TRBV11-3	NA	TRBJ1-2	NA	CASSFDGPSLYGYTF	TGTGCCAGCAGCTTTGACGGACCCTCTCTCTATGGCTACACCTTC
TRBV6-5	TRBD1	TRBJ1-5	few	CASRATGGNQPQHF	TGTGCCAGCAGGGCGACAGGGGGTAATCAGCCCCAGCATTTT
TRBV7-3	TRBD2	TRBJ2-7	few	CASSHPLERGFSYEQYF	TGTGCCAGCAGCCACCCGCTCGAGCGGGGTTTCTCCTACGAGCAGTACTTC
TRBV21-1	NA	TRBJ2-5	NA	CASSDPAERDQETQYF	TGTGCCAGCAGCGACCCGGCGGAGAGAGACCAAGAGACCCAGTACTTC
TRBV7-2	TRBD2	TRBJ2-3	few	CASSLTSGSLDTQYF	TGTGCCAGCAGCTTGACTAGCGGGAGTTTAGATACGCAGTATTTT
TRBV18	NA	TRBJ1-2	NA	CASSLRGENYGYTF	TGTGCCAGCTCACTCAGGGGAGAAAACTATGGCTACACCTTC
TRBV19	NA	TRBJ2-1	NA	CASSDQIEQFF	TGTGCCAGTAGTGATCAAATAGAGCAGTTCTTC
TRBV2	NA	TRBJ1-5	once	CASSGVGGPLNQPQHF	TGTGCCAGCAGTGGTGTCGGGGGGCCTCTCAATCAGCCCCAGCATTTT
TRBV3-1/TRBV3-2	TRBD1	TRBJ2-1	NA	CASSPGTGIYEQFF	TGTGCCAGCAGCCCTGGGACAGGGATTTACGAGCAGTTCTTC
TRBV2	NA	TRBJ2-7	NA	CASSERTDEPYEQYF	TGTGCCAGCAGTGAACGGACGGATGAACCCTACGAGCAGTACTTC
TRBV18	NA	TRBJ2-7	NA	CASTYEQYF	TGTGCCAGTACCTACGAGCAGTACTTC
TRBV9	NA	TRBJ1-6	NA	CASSVGDKDSPLHF	TGTGCCAGCAGCGTAGGCGATAAGGATTCACCCCTCCACTTT
TRBV7-3	TRBD2	TRBJ2-6	few	CASSSRGPKTSGSLSGANVLTF	TGTGCCAGCAGCTCCCGGGGCCCAAAGACTAGCGGGAGTTTGTCTGGGGCCAACGTCCTGACTTTC
TRBV7-2	NA	TRBJ1-2	NA	CASSLDQRTAHYGYTF	TGTGCCAGCAGCTTAGATCAGAGGACCGCTCACTATGGCTACACCTTC
TRBV6-5	NA	TRBJ1-2	once	CASSYDSWGYYGYTF	TGTGCCAGCAGTTACGATAGTTGGGGGTACTATGGCTACACCTTC
TRBV19	NA	TRBJ1-2	NA	CASRTAGAHGYTF	TGTGCCAGCAGGACGGCGGGGGCCCATGGCTACACCTTC
TRBV11-2	NA	TRBJ2-2	NA	CASSLDGRVGELFF	TGTGCCAGCAGCTTAGACGGGCGGGTCGGGGAGCTGTTTTTT
TRBV7-9	TRBD2	TRBJ2-1	NA	CATTAGASSYNEQFF	TGTGCCACCACAGCGGGGGCGAGCTCCTACAATGAGCAGTTCTTC
TRBV6-6	NA	TRBJ1-5	NA	CASSLGDNQPQHF	TGTGCCAGCAGCTTAGGGGACAATCAGCCCCAGCATTTT
TRBV6-5	NA	TRBJ2-5	NA	CASSYSLGGETQYF	TGTGCCAGCAGTTACTCGCTAGGCGGAGAGACCCAGTACTTC
TRBV7-3	NA	TRBJ2-1	NA	CASSLIPGVAYNEQFF	TGTGCCAGCAGCTTAATTCCCGGGGTCGCCTACAATGAGCAGTTCTTC